The 3 T cell receptor beta chains below come from one sample, sequenced in a study of beta chain features in type 1 diabetes. Expressed TCRB transcripts got sequenced, as all isolated RNA was reverse transcribed. Profiling relied on immunoSEQ multiplex PCR, and the TCRdb table lists in-frame clones only, not all of them. The table shows about 300,000 clones, with around 7.3% occurring only once. The sample was central memory CD4+ T cells from blood. All receptors come from a woman under 30 in good health.

With regard to this clone: Other nucleotide sequences from this sample produce the same CDR3. The chain carries TRBV6-6 and TRBJ2-1, with 10 bases aligning to TRBD2. Germline V gene sequence: CDR1 MNHNY, CDR2 SVGAGI (reference sequence). The length of the CDR3 is 16 residues. V dropped 6 bases and J dropped 3; count of bases not matched to a gene: 8. The CDR3 DNA reads TGTGCCAGCAGACCTGCCGGGACTAGCGTCTACAATGAGCAGTTCTTC. It specifies CASRPAGTSVYNEQFF.

This clone appeared a few times. The chain has TRBV10-3 and TRBJ2-7; D is uncertain. This CDR3 contains 13 residues. Trimming pared 10 bases from V and 3 bases from J, leaving 16 bases between. Looked up from germline, CDR1 is ENHRY and CDR2 is SYGVKD. In DNA form, the CDR3 reads TGTGCCACCAAGATTGGACCCCGCTACGAGCAGTACGTC. It codes for CATKIGPRYEQYV.

This clone was observed at least ten times. The gene calls are TRBV11-3 and TRBJ2-7; 9 bases align to TRBD1. With V trimmed by 7 bases and J by 2 bases, 12 bases remained unmatched. CDR3 length: 16 residues. Per germline, CDR1 SGHNT and CDR2 YENEEA. CDR3 sequence: CASTLSAGQGTYEQYF. The CDR3 DNA is TGTGCCAGCACCCTAAGTGCCGGACAGGGGACCTACGAGCAGTACTTC.